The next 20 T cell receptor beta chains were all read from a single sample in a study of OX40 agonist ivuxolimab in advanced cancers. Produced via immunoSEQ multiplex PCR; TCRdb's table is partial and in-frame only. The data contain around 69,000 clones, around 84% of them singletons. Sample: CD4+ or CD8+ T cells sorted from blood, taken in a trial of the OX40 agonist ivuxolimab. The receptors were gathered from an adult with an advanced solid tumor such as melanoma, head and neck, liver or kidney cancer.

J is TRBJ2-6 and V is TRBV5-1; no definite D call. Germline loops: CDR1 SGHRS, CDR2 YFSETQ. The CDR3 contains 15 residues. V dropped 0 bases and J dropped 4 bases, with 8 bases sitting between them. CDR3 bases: TGCGCCAGCAGCTTGGGACCATACGGGGCCAACGTCCTGACTTTC. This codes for CASSLGPYGANVLTF. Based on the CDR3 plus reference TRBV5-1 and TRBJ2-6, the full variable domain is KAGVTQTPRYLIKTRGQQVTLSCSPISGHRSVSWYQQTPGQGLQFLFEYFSETQRNKGNFPGRFSGRQFSNSRSEMNVSTLELGDSALYLCASSLGPYGANVLTFGAGSRLTVL.

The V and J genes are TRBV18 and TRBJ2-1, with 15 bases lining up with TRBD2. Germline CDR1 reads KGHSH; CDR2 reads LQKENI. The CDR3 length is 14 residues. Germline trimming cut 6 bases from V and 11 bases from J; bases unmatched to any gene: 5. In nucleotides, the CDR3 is TGTGCCAGCTCTGGACTAGCGGGAGGGGAGAAGCAGTTCTTC. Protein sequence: CASSGLAGGEKQFF.

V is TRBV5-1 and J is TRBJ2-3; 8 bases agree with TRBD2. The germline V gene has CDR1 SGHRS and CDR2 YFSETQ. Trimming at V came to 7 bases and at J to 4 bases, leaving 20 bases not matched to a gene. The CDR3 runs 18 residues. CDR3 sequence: CASREGSIALMGPDTQYF. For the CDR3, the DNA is TGCGCCAGCCGGGAGGGGAGTATAGCGTTGATGGGCCCAGATACGCAGTATTTT.

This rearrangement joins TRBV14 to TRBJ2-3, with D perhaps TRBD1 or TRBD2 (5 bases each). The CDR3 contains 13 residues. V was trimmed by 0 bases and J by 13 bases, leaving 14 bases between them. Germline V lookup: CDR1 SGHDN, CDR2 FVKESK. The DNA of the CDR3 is TGTGCCAGCAGCCAAGATATGGGACCCCTTAAGTATTTT. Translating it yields CASSQDMGPLKYF.

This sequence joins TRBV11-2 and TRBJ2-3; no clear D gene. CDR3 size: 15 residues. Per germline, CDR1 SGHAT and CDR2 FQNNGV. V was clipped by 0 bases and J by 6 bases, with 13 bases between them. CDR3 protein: CASSLDLRPLDTQYF. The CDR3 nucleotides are TGTGCCAGCAGCTTAGATCTACGGCCTTTGGATACGCAGTATTTT.

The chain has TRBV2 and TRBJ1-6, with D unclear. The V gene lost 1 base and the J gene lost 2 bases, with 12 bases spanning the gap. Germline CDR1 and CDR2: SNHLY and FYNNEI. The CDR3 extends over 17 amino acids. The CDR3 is CASSEGLRVAYNSPLHF. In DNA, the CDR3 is TGTGCCAGCAGTGAAGGATTACGGGTCGCCTATAATTCACCCCTCCACTTT.

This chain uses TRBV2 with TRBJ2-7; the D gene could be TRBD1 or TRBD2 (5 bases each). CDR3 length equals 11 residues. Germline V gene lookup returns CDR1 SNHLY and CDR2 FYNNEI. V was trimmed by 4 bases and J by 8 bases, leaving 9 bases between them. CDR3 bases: TGTGCCAGCAGTGGCGAGGGACAGCAGTACTTC. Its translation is CASSGEGQQYF.

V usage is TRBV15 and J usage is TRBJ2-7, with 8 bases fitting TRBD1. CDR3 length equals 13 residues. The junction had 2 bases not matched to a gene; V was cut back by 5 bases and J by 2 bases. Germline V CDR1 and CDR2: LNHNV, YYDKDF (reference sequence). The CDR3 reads CATSEQGAYEQYF. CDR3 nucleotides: TGTGCCACCAGCGAACAGGGGGCCTACGAGCAGTACTTC.

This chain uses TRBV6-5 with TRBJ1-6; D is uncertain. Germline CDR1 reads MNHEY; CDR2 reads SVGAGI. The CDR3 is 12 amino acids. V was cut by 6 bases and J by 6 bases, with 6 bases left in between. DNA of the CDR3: TGTGCCAGCAGGTTTCCTAATTCACCCCTCCACTTT. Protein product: CASRFPNSPLHF.

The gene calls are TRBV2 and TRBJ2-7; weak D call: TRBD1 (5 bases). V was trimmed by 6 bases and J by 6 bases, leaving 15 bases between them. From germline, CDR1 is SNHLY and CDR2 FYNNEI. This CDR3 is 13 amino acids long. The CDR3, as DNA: TGTGCCAGCAGGGATACAGGTCACGGCGAGCAGTACTTC. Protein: CASRDTGHGEQYF. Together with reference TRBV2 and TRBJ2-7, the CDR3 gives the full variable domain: EPEVTQTPSHQVTQMGQEVILRCVPISNHLYFYWYRQILGQKVEFLVSFYNNEISEKSEIFDDQFSVERPDGSNFTLKIRSTKLEDSAMYFCASRDTGHGEQYFGPGTRLTVT.

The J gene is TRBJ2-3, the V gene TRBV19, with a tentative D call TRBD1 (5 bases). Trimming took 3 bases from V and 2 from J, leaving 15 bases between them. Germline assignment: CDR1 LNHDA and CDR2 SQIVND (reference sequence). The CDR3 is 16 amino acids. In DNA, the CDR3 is TGTGCCAGTAGTATCGGAGATCTTGGGGCCACAGATACGCAGTATTTT. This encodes CASSIGDLGATDTQYF.

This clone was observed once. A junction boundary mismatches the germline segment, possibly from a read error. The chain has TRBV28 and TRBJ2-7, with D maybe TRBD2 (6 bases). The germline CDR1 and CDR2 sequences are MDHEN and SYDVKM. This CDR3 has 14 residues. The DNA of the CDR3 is TGTGCCAGCAGTAGGACTACTCTCTCCCACGAGCAGTACTTC. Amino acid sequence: CASSRTTLSHEQYF. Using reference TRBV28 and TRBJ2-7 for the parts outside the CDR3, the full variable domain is DVKVTQSSRYLVKRTGEKVFLECVQDMDHENMFWYRQDPGLGLRLIYFSYDVKMKEKGDIPEGYSVSREKKERFSLILESASTNQTSMYLCASSRTTLSHEQYFGPGTRLTVT.

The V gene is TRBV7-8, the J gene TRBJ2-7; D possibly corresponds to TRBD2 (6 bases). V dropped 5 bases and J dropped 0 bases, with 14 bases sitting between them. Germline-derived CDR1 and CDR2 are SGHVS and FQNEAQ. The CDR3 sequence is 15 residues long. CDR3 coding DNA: TGTGCCAGCAGCGCCTTAGCGGTGAGCTCCTACGAGCAGTACTTC. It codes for CASSALAVSSYEQYF.

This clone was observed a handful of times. CDR3 protein: CASSSWTGGNTEAFF. In DNA form, the CDR3 reads TGTGCCAGCAGCTCGTGGACAGGAGGGAACACTGAAGCTTTCTTT. The gene calls are TRBV7-9 and TRBJ1-1, with 7 bases aligning to TRBD1. CDR1 is SEHNR and CDR2 is FQNEAQ in the germline V gene (reference sequence). V lost 4 bases to trimming and J lost 1 base; unmatched junction nucleotides: 6. The CDR3 covers 15 residues.

DNA of the CDR3: TGTGCCAGCAGTTTCGGGCTTGACTCCTACAATGAGCAGTTCTTC. This translates into CASSFGLDSYNEQFF. This chain connects TRBV27 to TRBJ2-1; D remains unclear. CDR3 length: 15 residues. V lost 3 bases, J lost 0 bases, and 9 bases lay in between. Germline V gene lookup returns CDR1 MNHEY and CDR2 SMNVEV (reference sequence).

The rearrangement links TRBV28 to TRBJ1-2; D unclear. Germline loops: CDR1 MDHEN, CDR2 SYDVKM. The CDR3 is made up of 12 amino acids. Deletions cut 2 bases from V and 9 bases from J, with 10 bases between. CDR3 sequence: CASSLKGTSYTF. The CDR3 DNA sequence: TGTGCCAGCAGTTTAAAGGGAACGAGCTACACCTTC.

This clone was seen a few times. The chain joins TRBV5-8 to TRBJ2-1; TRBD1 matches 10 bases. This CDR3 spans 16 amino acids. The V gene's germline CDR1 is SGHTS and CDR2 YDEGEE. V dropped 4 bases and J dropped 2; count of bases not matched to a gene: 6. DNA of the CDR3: TGTGCCAGCAGCCGACCGGGACAGGGGACCTACAATGAGCAGTTCTTC. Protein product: CASSRPGQGTYNEQFF. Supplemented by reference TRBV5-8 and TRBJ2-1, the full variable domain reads EAGVTQSPTHLIKTRGQQATLRCSPISGHTSVYWYQQALGLGLQFLLWYDEGEERNRGNFPPRFSGRQFPNYSSELNVNALELEDSALYLCASSRPGQGTYNEQFFGPGTRLTVL.

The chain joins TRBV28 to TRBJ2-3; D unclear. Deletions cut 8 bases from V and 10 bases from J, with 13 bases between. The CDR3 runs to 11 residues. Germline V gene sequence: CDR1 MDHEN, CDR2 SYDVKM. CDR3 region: CASYLNGAQYF. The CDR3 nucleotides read TGTGCCAGCTATCTGAATGGGGCGCAGTATTTT.

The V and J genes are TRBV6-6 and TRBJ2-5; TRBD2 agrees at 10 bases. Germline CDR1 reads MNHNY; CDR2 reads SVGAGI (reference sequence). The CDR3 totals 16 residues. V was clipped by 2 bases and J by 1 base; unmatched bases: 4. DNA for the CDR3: TGTGCCAGCAGTTACCGGACTAGCGGACTCCAAGAGACCCAGTACTTC. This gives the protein CASSYRTSGLQETQYF.

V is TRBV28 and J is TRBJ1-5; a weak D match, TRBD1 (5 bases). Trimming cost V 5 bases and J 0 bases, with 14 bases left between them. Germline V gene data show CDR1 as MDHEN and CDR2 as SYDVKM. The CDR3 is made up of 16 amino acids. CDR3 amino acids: CASSPPRGYSNQPQHF. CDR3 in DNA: TGTGCCAGCAGTCCCCCGAGGGGATATAGCAATCAGCCCCAGCATTTT.